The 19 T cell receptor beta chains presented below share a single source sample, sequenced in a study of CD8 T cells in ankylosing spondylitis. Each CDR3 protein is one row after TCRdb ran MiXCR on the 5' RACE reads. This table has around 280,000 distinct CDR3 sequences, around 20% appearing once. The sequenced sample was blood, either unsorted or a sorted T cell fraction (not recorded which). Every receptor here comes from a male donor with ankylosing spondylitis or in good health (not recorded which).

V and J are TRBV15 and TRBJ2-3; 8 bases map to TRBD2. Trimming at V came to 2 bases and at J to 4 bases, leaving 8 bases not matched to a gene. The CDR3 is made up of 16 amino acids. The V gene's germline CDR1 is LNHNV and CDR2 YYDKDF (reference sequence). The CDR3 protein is CATSRFGGAKADTQYF. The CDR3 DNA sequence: TGTGCCACCAGCAGATTCGGGGGGGCCAAGGCAGATACGCAGTATTTT. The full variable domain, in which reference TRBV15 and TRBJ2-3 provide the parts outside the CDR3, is DAMVIQNPRYQVTQFGKPVTLSCSQTLNHNVMYWYQQKSSQAPKLLFHYYDKDFNNEADTPDNFQSRRPNTSFCFLDIRSPGLGDTAMYLCATSRFGGAKADTQYFGPGTRLTVL.

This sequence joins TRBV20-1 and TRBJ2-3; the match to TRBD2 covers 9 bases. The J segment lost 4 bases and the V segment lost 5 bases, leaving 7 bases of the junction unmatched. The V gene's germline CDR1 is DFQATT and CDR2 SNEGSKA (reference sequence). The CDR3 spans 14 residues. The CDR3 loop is CSAPARGGADTQYF. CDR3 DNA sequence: TGCAGTGCTCCGGCGCGGGGGGGGGCAGATACGCAGTATTTT.

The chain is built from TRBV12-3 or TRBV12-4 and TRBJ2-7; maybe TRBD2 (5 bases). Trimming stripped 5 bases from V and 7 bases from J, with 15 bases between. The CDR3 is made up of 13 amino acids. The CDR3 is CASSPTRRGEQYV. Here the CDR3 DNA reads TGTGCCAGCAGTCCGACTCGGCGCGGGGAGCAGTACGTC.

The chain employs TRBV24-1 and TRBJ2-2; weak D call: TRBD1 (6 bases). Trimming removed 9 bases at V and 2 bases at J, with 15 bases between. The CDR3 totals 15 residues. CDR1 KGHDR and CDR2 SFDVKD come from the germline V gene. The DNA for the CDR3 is TGTGCCACCCAGGGGCCGCCATATAACACCGGGGAGCTGTTTTTT. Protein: CATQGPPYNTGELFF.

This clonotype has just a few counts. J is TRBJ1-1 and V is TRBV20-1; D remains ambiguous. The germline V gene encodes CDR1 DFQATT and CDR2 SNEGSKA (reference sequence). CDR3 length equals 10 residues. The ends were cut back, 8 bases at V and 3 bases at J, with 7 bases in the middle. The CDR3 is CSPSHTEAFF. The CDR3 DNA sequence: TGCAGTCCCAGTCACACTGAAGCTTTCTTT.

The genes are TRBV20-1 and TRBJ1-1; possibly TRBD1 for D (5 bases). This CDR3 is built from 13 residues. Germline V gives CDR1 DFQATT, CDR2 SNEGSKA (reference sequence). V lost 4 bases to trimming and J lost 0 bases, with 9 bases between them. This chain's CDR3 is CSAINRLNTEAFF. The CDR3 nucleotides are TGCAGTGCTATAAACAGGTTGAACACTGAAGCTTTCTTT.

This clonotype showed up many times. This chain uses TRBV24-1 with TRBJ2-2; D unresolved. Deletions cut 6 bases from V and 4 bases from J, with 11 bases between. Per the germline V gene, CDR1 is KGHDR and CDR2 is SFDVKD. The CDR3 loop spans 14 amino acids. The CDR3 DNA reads TGTGCCACCAGTTCTCCAGATATCACCGGGGAGCTGTTTTTT. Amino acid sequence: CATSSPDITGELFF.

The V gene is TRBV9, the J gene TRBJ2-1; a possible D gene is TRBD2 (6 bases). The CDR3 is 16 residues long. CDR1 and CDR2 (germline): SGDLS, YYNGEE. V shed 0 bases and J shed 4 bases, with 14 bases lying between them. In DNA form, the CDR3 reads TGTGCCAGCAGCGTAGTCGGCGGGGCCCCTTACAATGAGCAGTTCTTC. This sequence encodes CASSVVGGAPYNEQFF.

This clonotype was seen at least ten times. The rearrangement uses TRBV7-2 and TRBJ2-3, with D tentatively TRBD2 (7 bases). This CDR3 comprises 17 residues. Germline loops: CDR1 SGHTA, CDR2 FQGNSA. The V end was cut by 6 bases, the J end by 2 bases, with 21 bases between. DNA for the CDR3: TGTGCCAGCAGTCCCCCCCGGGGGCGGGGGTCCACAGATACGCAGTATTTT. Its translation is CASSPPRGRGSTDTQYF.

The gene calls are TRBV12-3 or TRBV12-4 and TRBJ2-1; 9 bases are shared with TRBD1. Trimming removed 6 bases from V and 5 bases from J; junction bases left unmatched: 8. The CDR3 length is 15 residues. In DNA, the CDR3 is TGTGCCAGCAGACCAAGTTGGGACAGGGACAATGAGCAGTTCTTC. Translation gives CASRPSWDRDNEQFF.

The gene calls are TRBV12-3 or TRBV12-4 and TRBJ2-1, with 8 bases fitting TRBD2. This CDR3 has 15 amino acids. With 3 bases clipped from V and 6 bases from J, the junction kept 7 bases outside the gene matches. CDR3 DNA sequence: TGTGCCAGCAGTTTGGTACTAGCGGACTCCAATGAGCAGTTCTTC. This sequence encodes CASSLVLADSNEQFF.

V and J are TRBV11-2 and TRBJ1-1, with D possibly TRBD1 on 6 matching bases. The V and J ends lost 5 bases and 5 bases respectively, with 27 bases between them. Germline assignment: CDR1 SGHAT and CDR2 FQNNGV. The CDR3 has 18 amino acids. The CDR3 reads CASSPSMLPGGQGTEAFF. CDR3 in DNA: TGTGCCAGCAGCCCTAGCATGTTACCGGGGGGCCAGGGGACTGAAGCTTTCTTT.

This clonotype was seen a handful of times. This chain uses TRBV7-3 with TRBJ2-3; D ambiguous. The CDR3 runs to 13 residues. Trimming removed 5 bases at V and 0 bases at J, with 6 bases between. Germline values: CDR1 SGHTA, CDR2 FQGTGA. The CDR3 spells CASSPVSTDTQYF. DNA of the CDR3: TGTGCCAGCAGCCCTGTTAGCACAGATACGCAGTATTTT.

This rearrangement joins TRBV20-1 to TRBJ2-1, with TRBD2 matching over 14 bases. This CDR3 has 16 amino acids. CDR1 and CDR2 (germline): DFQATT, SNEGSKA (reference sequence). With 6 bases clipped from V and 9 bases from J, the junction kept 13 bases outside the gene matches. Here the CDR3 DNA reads TGCAGTGCACATACCACCGGGACTAGCGGGAGATTTGAGCAGTTCTTC. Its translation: CSAHTTGTSGRFEQFF.

The CDR3 reads CASSLVTGGSDTQYF. The CDR3, as DNA: TGTGCCAGCAGTTTAGTGACAGGCGGTTCAGATACGCAGTATTTT. The V call is TRBV12-3 or TRBV12-4, the J call TRBJ2-3; maybe TRBD1 (6 bases). Trimming removed 1 base at V and 4 bases at J, with 12 bases between. The CDR3 sequence is 15 residues long.

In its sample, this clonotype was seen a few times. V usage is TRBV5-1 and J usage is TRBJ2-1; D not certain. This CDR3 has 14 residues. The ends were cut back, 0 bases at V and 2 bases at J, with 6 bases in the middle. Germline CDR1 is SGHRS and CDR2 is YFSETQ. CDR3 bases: TGCGCCAGCAGCTTGGATTCAGCCTACAATGAGCAGTTCTTC. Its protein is CASSLDSAYNEQFF.

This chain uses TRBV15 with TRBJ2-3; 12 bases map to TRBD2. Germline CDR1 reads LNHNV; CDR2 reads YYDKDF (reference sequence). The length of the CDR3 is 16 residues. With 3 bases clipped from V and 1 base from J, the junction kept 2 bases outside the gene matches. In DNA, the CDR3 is TGTGCCACCAGCAGCCGACTAGCGGGAGGCACAGATACGCAGTATTTT. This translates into CATSSRLAGGTDTQYF.

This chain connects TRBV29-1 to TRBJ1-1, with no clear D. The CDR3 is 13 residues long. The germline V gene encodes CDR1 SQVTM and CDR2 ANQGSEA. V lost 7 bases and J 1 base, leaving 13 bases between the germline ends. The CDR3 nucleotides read TGCAGCGCACGGATAGGTGGGAACACTGAAGCTTTCTTT. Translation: CSARIGGNTEAFF.

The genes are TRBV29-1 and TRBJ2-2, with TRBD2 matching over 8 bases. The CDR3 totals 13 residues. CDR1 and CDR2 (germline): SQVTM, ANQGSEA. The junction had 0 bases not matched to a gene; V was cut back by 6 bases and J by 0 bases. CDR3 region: CSVGLANTGELFF. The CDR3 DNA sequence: TGCAGCGTGGGACTAGCGAACACCGGGGAGCTGTTTTTT.